This TCR beta chain was recovered during a study of OX40 agonist ivuxolimab in advanced cancers. As for the study more broadly: Ivuxolimab was an agonistic, fully human IgG2 monoclonal antibody directed against OX40 (CD134), a costimulatory receptor. In the dose-escalation cohort, approximately 82% of patients were male, and the mean age was approximately 55 years, with a range of about 23 to 85. Prior anti-PD-1, anti-PD-L1 or anti-CTLA-4 therapy was permitted, and checkpoint inhibitors had been received by less than 45% of dose-escalation patients. The paper covers the monotherapy dose-escalation part of the phase I ivuxolimab trial, which included N of about 50 patients. Peripheral TCRbeta sequencing was intended to test whether TCR sequence diversity was altered and clonal T-cell expansion was caused by ivuxolimab. Intravenous ivuxolimab was administered to patients every 2 weeks at six dose levels: 0.01, 0.1, 0.3, 1.5, 3 and 10 mg/kg. Partial responses were achieved by three dose-escalation patients, of whom one had hepatocellular carcinoma and two had cutaneous melanoma. Of the approximately 54 patients in dose escalation, 19 had hepatocellular carcinoma, some 15 had melanoma, 9 had renal cell carcinoma and 9 had head and neck cancer.

CDR1 and CDR2 are read off the germline V gene as SGHAT and FQNNGV. V is cut by 2 bases and J by 9 bases, and the space between the germline ends is 8 bases. The CDR3 runs 12 residues from the cysteine to the phenylalanine. Only the CDR3 DNA stays, 36 bases, in frame from base 1. Details on this clone: It has no known antigen specificity. Base qualities are not at hand, and no much larger clone is one base apart.

The trial excluded patients who had a history of autoimmune disease or were on systemic immunosuppression. Peripheral blood for TCR sequencing was collected from all dose cohorts at baseline, on cycle 4 day 1, and on cycle 7 day 1. Samples were obtained from an open-label, multicenter, first-in-human phase I dose-escalation trial of ivuxolimab. Adults with locally advanced or metastatic melanoma, renal cell, hepatocellular, or head and neck squamous cell carcinoma were enrolled in the trial. CD4+ and CD8+ T cells were sorted separately from peripheral blood before TCR sequencing. Genomic DNA was isolated from the sorted cells so that the TCRbeta CDR3 region could be sequenced. TCRbeta CDR3 regions were sequenced using the immunoSEQ Assay. TCRdb mirrors the immuneACCESS table, restricted to in-frame sequences. Some clones are absent from its copies; in checked studies, under half trace to an unresolved V gene, and the reason for the others is unknown. For this sample the table gives 50,000 to 60,000 clones, of which approximately 83% were detected only once. Jointly, the top ten make up about 13% of the sample.

General conclusions and limits of the study: In the 0.1-3.0 mg/kg groups, partial responders were among the patients with the lowest normalized peripheral clonal expansion, particularly in CD8+ T cells. Low levels of normalized T-cell clonal expansion were also seen in some patients who did not respond. At doses of 0.1 to 3.0 mg/kg, clonal expansion of both CD4+ and CD8+ T cells in blood was seen between baseline and week 6. After ivuxolimab, expanded clones were on average more numerous among CD8+ T cells than among CD4+ T cells. Which antigens the clonally expanded peripheral T cells were specific for was not determined.

The chain is encoded by TRBV11-2 joined to TRBJ2-1; the D gene cannot be named for sure. The sequenced sample was CD4+ or CD8+ T cells sorted from blood, obtained in a trial of the OX40 agonist ivuxolimab. The sequence derives from an adult with an advanced solid tumor such as melanoma, head and neck, liver or kidney cancer. The DNA sequence reads TGTGCCAGCAGCTTATTAGTTTTTGAGCAGTTCTTC. It translates to CASSLLVFEQFF.